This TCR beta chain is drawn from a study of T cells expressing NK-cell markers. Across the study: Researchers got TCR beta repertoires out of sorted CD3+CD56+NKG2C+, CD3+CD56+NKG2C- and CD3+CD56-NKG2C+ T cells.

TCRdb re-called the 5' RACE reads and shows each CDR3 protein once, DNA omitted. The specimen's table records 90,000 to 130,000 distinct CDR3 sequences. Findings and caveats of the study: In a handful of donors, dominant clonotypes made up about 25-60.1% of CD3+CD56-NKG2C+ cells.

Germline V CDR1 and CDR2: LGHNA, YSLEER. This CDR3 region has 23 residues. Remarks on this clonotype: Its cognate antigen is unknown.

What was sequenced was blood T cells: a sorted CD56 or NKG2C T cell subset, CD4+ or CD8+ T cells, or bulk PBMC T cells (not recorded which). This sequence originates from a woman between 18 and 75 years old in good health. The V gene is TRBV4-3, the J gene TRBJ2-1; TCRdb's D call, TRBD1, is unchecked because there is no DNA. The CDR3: CASSQGARYVGEDKSSSYNEQFF.